What follows describes a single T cell receptor beta chain. Some clones are missing from TCRdb's copy, which holds only in-frame ones; the method was immunoSEQ multiplex PCR. The table records 300,000 to 400,000 clones, more than 75% of them present only once. This CDR3 is 15 amino acids long. V shed 3 bases, J shed 5 bases, and the junction held 6 bases outside the gene matches. Germline V lookup: CDR1 SGHAT, CDR2 FQNNGV. This sample was included in a study of blood T cell repertoires in COVID-19. Recovery among Cohort 3 donors was established by two negative PCRs, clearance, or symptom resolution. The V and J genes are TRBV11-2 and TRBJ1-4, with 7 nucleotides matching TRBD1. The sequencing input was PBMCs or T cells enriched from blood (not recorded which). This sequence originates from a man between 60 and 75 years old who had recovered from COVID-19. CDR3 DNA sequence: TGTGCCAGCAGCTTCCCGGGACAGCCGAATGAAAAACTGTTTTTT. Amino acids: CASSFPGQPNEKLFF.